This T cell receptor (beta chain) was sequenced in a study of human T cells and chemical hapten exposure. Study at large: Sensitization applied 2% DPC to around 2 cm by around 2 cm of upper inner arm skin. Upper-back patches of 0.01% DPC were read at 6 days. A mostly female patient group had alopecia areata, totalis or universalis.

Documented time point: patch test 1, 2 weeks after DPC sensitization. As for treatment: therapeutic diphenylcyclopropenone sensitization with weekly scalp DPC. Whole-study results and caveats: Versus controls, significantly more large CDR3 similarity clusters arose from expanded TCRs.

Trimming took 3 bases from V and 4 from J, leaving 4 bases between them. Germline V gene data show CDR1 as DFQATT and CDR2 as SNEGSKA (reference sequence). The CDR3 contains 11 residues. Ten or more counts support this clonotype. What it binds is not known. Each CDR3 protein is one row after TCRdb ran MiXCR on the RACE reads. The repertoire includes 180,000 or so distinct CDR3 sequences, about 14% of them detected once, and 1.7% sits in the top ten. The source is a young woman with alopecia areata. Some clones in this sample may be carry-over from other donors' samples. Specimen: whole blood, collected in connection with sensitization to the hapten diphenylcyclopropenone (DPC). The chain employs TRBV20-1 and TRBJ2-1; D call uncertain. The CDR3: CSASGYNEQFF. The CDR3 nucleotides are TGCAGTGCTAGCGGATACAATGAGCAGTTCTTC.